Described below is a single T cell receptor (beta chain) sequence and its context. What it binds is not known. V gave up 5 bases and J gave up 5 bases, with 16 bases separating them. Germline V CDR1 and CDR2: SGHTA, FQGNSA. The CDR3 has 15 amino acids. These data are taken from a study of cytomegalovirus exposure and HLA in healthy donors. The overall study: Early released data comprised tens of millions of unique TCRs from HLA-typed donors. Overall study results and limits: Sequence variants that were highly shared formed a cluster that was likely a sequencing artifact. Presence/absence analyses assumed roughly uniform sequencing depth across donors, which may not hold. Most TCR sequences proved rare, with some public TCRs found in many donors.

Researchers ran the PCR with 60 Vbeta and 13 Jbeta primers. Assay: immunoSEQ multiplex PCR; the TCRdb copy retains only in-frame clones and omits some. The data contain 150,000 to 250,000 clones, 79% of them seen just once; the ten biggest clones take up around 1.4%. The specimen was PBMCs. This sequence originates from a girl aged 5-17 years in good health and CMV-seropositive. The chain carries TRBV7-2 and TRBJ1-5, with D tentatively TRBD1 (5 bases). The CDR3 reads CASSVAGPPDQPQHF. The CDR3 region has the DNA TGTGCCAGCAGCGTCGCAGGGCCCCCCGATCAGCCCCAGCATTTT.